This is a list of T cell receptor beta chains from one sample in a study of blood T cells in healthy people across ages. Via MiXCR, TCRdb re-called the 5' RACE reads, giving one row per CDR3 protein. The data hold about 1,400,000 distinct CDR3 sequences, with roughly 40% observed a single time. The sequencing sample was made of blood. The receptor set was obtained from a woman between 18 and 29 years old in good health. Each CDR3 is given with its conserved first and last residue. D genes are given only for firm matches. Rows give clone size only sometimes, using once, few, many, or a class for an expanded clone.

j_gene: TRBJ2-1
v_gene: TRBV20-1
len: 15
abundance: NA
d_gene: TRBD1
CDR3aa: CSGRQGTTTHNEQFF
CDR3nt: TGCAGTGGTAGACAGGGGACCACGACCCACAATGAGCAGTTCTTC

j_gene: TRBJ2-7
v_gene: TRBV12-3/TRBV12-4
len: 15
abundance: NA
d_gene: TRBD1
CDR3aa: CASRTTGTGATEQYF
CDR3nt: TGTGCCAGCAGGACAACCGGGACAGGGGCCACCGAGCAGTACTTC

j_gene: TRBJ1-2
v_gene: TRBV25-1
len: 14
abundance: NA
d_gene: TRBD1
CDR3aa: CASRPTGAIYGYTF
CDR3nt: TGTGCCAGCAGACCCACAGGGGCGATCTATGGCTACACCTTC

j_gene: TRBJ1-2
v_gene: TRBV27
len: 13
abundance: NA
d_gene: NA
CDR3aa: CASSHPPDYGYTF
CDR3nt: TGTGCCAGCAGCCACCCCCCCGACTATGGCTACACCTTC

j_gene: TRBJ2-4
v_gene: TRBV11-2
len: 17
abundance: few
d_gene: TRBD1
CDR3aa: CASSTTGVAIAKNIQYF
CDR3nt: TGTGCCAGCAGCACGACAGGGGTGGCGATAGCCAAAAACATTCAGTACTTC

j_gene: TRBJ1-2
v_gene: TRBV7-9
len: 11
abundance: NA
d_gene: NA
CDR3aa: CASSSIRGYTF
CDR3nt: TGTGCCAGCAGCTCGATTCGGGGCTACACCTTC

j_gene: TRBJ2-2
v_gene: TRBV6-5
len: 17
abundance: NA
d_gene: NA
CDR3aa: CASSYSRQGWDTGELFF
CDR3nt: TGTGCCAGCAGTTACTCCCGGCAGGGCTGGGACACCGGGGAGCTGTTTTTT

j_gene: TRBJ2-7
v_gene: TRBV10-3
len: 11
abundance: few
d_gene: NA
CDR3aa: CAIQATYEQYF
CDR3nt: TGTGCCATACAGGCTACCTACGAGCAGTACTTC

j_gene: TRBJ1-1
v_gene: TRBV29-1
len: 10
abundance: few
d_gene: NA
CDR3aa: CSVGVAEAFF
CDR3nt: TGCAGCGTTGGGGTTGCTGAAGCTTTCTTT

j_gene: TRBJ2-2
v_gene: TRBV20-1
len: 16
abundance: NA
d_gene: NA
CDR3aa: CSAILGGRLNTGELFF
CDR3nt: TGCAGTGCTATCTTGGGGGGCCGGCTCAACACCGGGGAGCTGTTTTTT

j_gene: TRBJ2-7
v_gene: TRBV4-1
len: 15
abundance: few
d_gene: NA
CDR3aa: CASSQAGPWGYEQYF
CDR3nt: TGCGCCAGCAGCCAAGCCGGACCTTGGGGTTACGAGCAGTACTTC

j_gene: TRBJ2-2
v_gene: TRBV5-1
len: 17
abundance: NA
d_gene: TRBD1
CDR3aa: CASSWTGGASNTGELFF
CDR3nt: TGCGCCAGCAGCTGGACAGGGGGCGCATCGAACACCGGGGAGCTGTTTTTT

j_gene: TRBJ2-3
v_gene: TRBV10-1
len: 16
abundance: once
d_gene: NA
CDR3aa: CASSDGGLGPTDTQYF
CDR3nt: TGCGCCAGCAGTGACGGCGGGCTGGGCCCCACAGATACGCAGTATTTT

j_gene: TRBJ2-2
v_gene: TRBV28
len: 14
abundance: NA
d_gene: NA
CDR3aa: CASTGGVNPGELFF
CDR3nt: TGTGCCAGCACCGGAGGGGTAAATCCCGGGGAGCTGTTTTTT

j_gene: TRBJ2-5
v_gene: TRBV29-1
len: 13
abundance: few
d_gene: NA
CDR3aa: CSVGSTGPGTQYF
CDR3nt: TGCAGCGTTGGATCCACAGGGCCTGGGACCCAGTACTTC

j_gene: TRBJ2-5
v_gene: TRBV9
len: 16
abundance: NA
d_gene: TRBD2
CDR3aa: CASQEGTSGRINEQYF
CDR3nt: TGTGCCAGCCAGGAGGGGACTAGCGGGAGAATCAATGAGCAGTACTTC

j_gene: TRBJ2-5
v_gene: TRBV9
len: 16
abundance: NA
d_gene: TRBD2
CDR3aa: CASSVDWTSGDNEQYF
CDR3nt: TGCGCCAGCAGCGTAGATTGGACTAGCGGGGACAATGAGCAGTACTTC

j_gene: TRBJ2-3
v_gene: TRBV5-1
len: 15
abundance: NA
d_gene: TRBD1
CDR3aa: CASGQGRLGTDTQYF
CDR3nt: TGCGCCAGCGGACAGGGACGGTTGGGCACAGATACGCAGTATTTT

j_gene: TRBJ2-5
v_gene: TRBV6-5
len: 13
abundance: NA
d_gene: NA
CDR3aa: CASSRVIQETQYF
CDR3nt: TGTGCCAGCAGCCGGGTAATCCAAGAGACCCAGTACTTC

j_gene: TRBJ1-2
v_gene: TRBV2
len: 15
abundance: few
d_gene: NA
CDR3aa: CASSASGPLGYGYTF
CDR3nt: TGTGCCAGCAGTGCGTCGGGCCCCCTGGGGTATGGCTACACCTTC

j_gene: TRBJ2-5
v_gene: TRBV25-1
len: 16
abundance: NA
d_gene: TRBD2
CDR3aa: CASSELLAGVGETQYF
CDR3nt: TGTGCCAGCAGTGAATTGCTAGCGGGAGTAGGAGAGACCCAGTACTTC

j_gene: TRBJ1-5
v_gene: TRBV3-1
len: 15
abundance: once
d_gene: TRBD1
CDR3aa: CASSRGTGSYQPQHF
CDR3nt: TGTGCCAGCAGCCGAGGGACAGGGTCGTATCAGCCCCAGCATTTT

j_gene: TRBJ1-2
v_gene: TRBV29-1
len: 9
abundance: NA
d_gene: NA
CDR3aa: CSVGAGYTF
CDR3nt: TGCAGCGTCGGGGCTGGCTACACCTTC

j_gene: TRBJ2-7
v_gene: TRBV4-1
len: 15
abundance: NA
d_gene: NA
CDR3aa: CASSQLTGSEGEQYF
CDR3nt: TGCGCCAGCAGCCAGCTGACAGGATCCGAGGGAGAGCAGTACTTC

j_gene: TRBJ1-6
v_gene: TRBV3-1
len: 16
abundance: few
d_gene: NA
CDR3aa: CASTDTLAKYNSPLHF
CDR3nt: TGTGCCAGCACCGATACCTTGGCTAAATATAATTCACCCCTCCACTTT

j_gene: TRBJ2-1
v_gene: TRBV25-1
len: 14
abundance: NA
d_gene: NA
CDR3aa: CACSDGDSYNEQFF
CDR3nt: TGTGCCTGCAGTGATGGGGACTCCTACAATGAGCAGTTCTTC

j_gene: TRBJ2-4
v_gene: TRBV4-2
len: 18
abundance: NA
d_gene: NA
CDR3aa: CASSQVTSPGWGKNIQYF
CDR3nt: TGTGCCAGCAGCCAAGTTACTAGTCCCGGATGGGGCAAAAACATTCAGTACTTC

j_gene: TRBJ2-5
v_gene: TRBV20-1
len: 14
abundance: few
d_gene: TRBD1
CDR3aa: CSAGDRGRQETQYF
CDR3nt: TGCAGTGCCGGGGACAGGGGGCGACAAGAGACCCAGTACTTC

j_gene: TRBJ2-7
v_gene: TRBV28
len: 17
abundance: NA
d_gene: TRBD2
CDR3aa: CASSPGTSGGKSYEQYF
CDR3nt: TGTGCCAGCAGCCCCGGGACTAGCGGGGGGAAGTCCTACGAGCAGTACTTC

j_gene: TRBJ2-3
v_gene: TRBV15
len: 17
abundance: NA
d_gene: TRBD2
CDR3aa: CATSRDLTSGGRDTQYF
CDR3nt: TGTGCCACCAGCAGAGATCTAACTAGCGGGGGACGTGATACGCAGTATTTT

j_gene: TRBJ2-7
v_gene: TRBV5-1
len: 16
abundance: few
d_gene: TRBD1
CDR3aa: CASSLEGQARWNEQYF
CDR3nt: TGCGCCAGCAGCTTGGAGGGACAGGCAAGGTGGAACGAGCAGTACTTC

j_gene: TRBJ2-7
v_gene: TRBV29-1
len: 12
abundance: few
d_gene: TRBD1
CDR3aa: CSVPGQLYEQYF
CDR3nt: TGCAGCGTTCCGGGACAGCTCTACGAGCAGTACTTC

j_gene: TRBJ2-7
v_gene: TRBV28
len: 11
abundance: NA
d_gene: TRBD2
CDR3aa: CAGTSGGASYF
CDR3nt: TGTGCCGGTACTAGCGGGGGAGCGTCGTACTTC

j_gene: TRBJ2-7
v_gene: TRBV28
len: 17
abundance: many
d_gene: NA
CDR3aa: CASSFIRDLIRSYEQYF
CDR3nt: TGTGCCAGCAGTTTCATCCGGGACCTAATACGCTCCTACGAGCAGTACTTC

j_gene: TRBJ2-7
v_gene: TRBV5-1
len: 14
abundance: few
d_gene: TRBD1
CDR3aa: CASSPGQVLHEQYF
CDR3nt: TGCGCCAGCAGCCCGGGACAGGTCCTCCACGAGCAGTACTTC

j_gene: TRBJ2-5
v_gene: TRBV15
len: 16
abundance: few
d_gene: TRBD1
CDR3aa: CATSRDFRQGVQTQYF
CDR3nt: TGTGCCACCAGCAGAGATTTTAGGCAGGGGGTACAGACCCAGTACTTC

j_gene: TRBJ2-1
v_gene: TRBV3-1
len: 13
abundance: NA
d_gene: TRBD2
CDR3aa: CASSRGLADEQFF
CDR3nt: TGTGCCAGCAGCCGGGGACTAGCAGATGAGCAGTTCTTC

j_gene: TRBJ1-5
v_gene: TRBV7-2
len: 15
abundance: NA
d_gene: NA
CDR3aa: CASSPSRHGNQPQHF
CDR3nt: TGTGCCAGCAGCCCCTCCCGACATGGCAATCAGCCCCAGCATTTT

j_gene: TRBJ2-3
v_gene: TRBV11-2
len: 20
abundance: NA
d_gene: TRBD2
CDR3aa: CASSPLLWGLAGGRTDTQYF
CDR3nt: TGTGCCAGCAGCCCCCTGTTATGGGGACTAGCGGGAGGGCGCACAGATACGCAGTATTTT

j_gene: TRBJ2-1
v_gene: TRBV20-1
len: 15
abundance: NA
d_gene: NA
CDR3aa: CSARGIPWGYNEQFF
CDR3nt: TGCAGTGCTAGAGGGATACCGTGGGGCTACAATGAGCAGTTCTTC

j_gene: TRBJ1-2
v_gene: TRBV20-1
len: 14
abundance: few
d_gene: NA
CDR3aa: CSARDRGGGYGYTF
CDR3nt: TGCAGTGCTAGAGATCGGGGGGGCGGCTATGGCTACACCTTC

j_gene: TRBJ2-7
v_gene: TRBV15
len: 18
abundance: NA
d_gene: TRBD2
CDR3aa: CATTRAGTSGTTSYEQYF
CDR3nt: TGTGCCACCACGCGAGCTGGGACTAGCGGGACCACTTCCTACGAGCAGTACTTC

j_gene: TRBJ2-6
v_gene: TRBV10-3
len: 10
abundance: few
d_gene: NA
CDR3aa: CGAGANVLTF
CDR3nt: TGTGGGGCTGGGGCCAACGTCCTGACTTTC

j_gene: TRBJ2-3
v_gene: TRBV6-2/TRBV6-3
len: 12
abundance: NA
d_gene: NA
CDR3aa: CASSSPRDTQYF
CDR3nt: TGTGCCAGCAGTTCCCCCAGAGATACGCAGTATTTT

j_gene: TRBJ2-4
v_gene: TRBV5-1
len: 13
abundance: NA
d_gene: NA
CDR3aa: CASSLSGEGEQYF
CDR3nt: TGCGCCAGCAGCTTGTCCGGAGAGGGAGAGCAGTACTTC